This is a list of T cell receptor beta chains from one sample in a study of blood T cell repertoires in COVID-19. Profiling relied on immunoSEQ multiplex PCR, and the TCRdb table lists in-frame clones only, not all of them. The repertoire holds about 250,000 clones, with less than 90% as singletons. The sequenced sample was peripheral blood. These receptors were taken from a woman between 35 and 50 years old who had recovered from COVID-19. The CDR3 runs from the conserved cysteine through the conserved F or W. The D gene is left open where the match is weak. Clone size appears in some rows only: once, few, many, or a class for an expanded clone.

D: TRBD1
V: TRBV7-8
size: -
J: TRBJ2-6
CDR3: CASSYTGTGKSTGANVLTF
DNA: TGTGCCAGCAGCTACACCGGGACAGGCAAGTCCACTGGGGCCAACGTCCTGACTTTC

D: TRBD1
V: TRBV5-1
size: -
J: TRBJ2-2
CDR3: CASSSDRGRWELFF
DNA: TGCGCCAGCAGTTCGGACAGGGGTCGCTGGGAGCTGTTTTTT

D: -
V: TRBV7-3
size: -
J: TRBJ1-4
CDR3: CASSPSGGEKLFF
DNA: TGTGCCAGCAGCCCATCGGGCGGGGAAAAACTGTTTTTT

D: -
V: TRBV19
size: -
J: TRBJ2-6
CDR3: CASASGSGANVLTF
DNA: TGTGCCAGCGCCAGCGGCTCTGGGGCCAACGTCCTGACTTTC

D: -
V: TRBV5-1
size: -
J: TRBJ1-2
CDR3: CASSFPGYGYTF
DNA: TGCGCCAGCAGCTTCCCAGGGTACGGCTACACCTTC

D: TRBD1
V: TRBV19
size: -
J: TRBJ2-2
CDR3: CASSTGQINTGELFF
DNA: TGTGCCAGTAGTACGGGACAGATAAACACCGGGGAGCTGTTTTTT

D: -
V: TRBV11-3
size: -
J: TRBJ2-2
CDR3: CASSLRGGLYGTGELFF
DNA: TGTGCCAGCAGCTTAAGGGGGGGACTCTACGGCACCGGGGAGCTGTTTTTT

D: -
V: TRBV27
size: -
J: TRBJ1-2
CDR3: CASSPPNPGGAVSDYGYTF
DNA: TGTGCCAGCAGTCCCCCAAACCCGGGGGGGGCGGTTAGTGACTATGGCTACACCTTC

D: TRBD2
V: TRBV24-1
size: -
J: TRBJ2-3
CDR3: CATSVRDSGSTDTQYF
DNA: TGTGCCACCAGTGTGAGGGATAGCGGGTCGACAGATACGCAGTATTTT

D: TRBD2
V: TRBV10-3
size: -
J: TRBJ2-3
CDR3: CASKLAGGLDTQYF
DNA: TGTGCCAGCAAACTAGCGGGGGGCTTAGATACGCAGTATTTT

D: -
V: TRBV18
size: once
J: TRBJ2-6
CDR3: CASSEGVSSGANVLTF
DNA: TGTGCCAGCTCAGAGGGGGTAAGCTCTGGGGCCAACGTCCTGACTTTC

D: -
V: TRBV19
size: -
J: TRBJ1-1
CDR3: CASRSGYVMNTEAFF
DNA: TGTGCCAGTAGATCGGGGTACGTAATGAACACTGAAGCTTTCTTT

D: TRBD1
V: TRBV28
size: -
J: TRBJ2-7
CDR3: CASRRQGLSSYEQYF
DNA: TGTGCCAGCAGACGACAGGGTTTAAGCTCCTACGAGCAGTACTTC

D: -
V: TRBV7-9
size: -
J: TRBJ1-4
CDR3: CASSPGGRAEEKLFF
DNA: TGTGCCAGCAGCCCCGGCGGGCGGGCGGAAGAAAAACTGTTTTTT

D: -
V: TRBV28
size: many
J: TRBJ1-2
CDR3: CASSFGVDGYTF
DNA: TGTGCCAGCAGTTTCGGAGTCGATGGCTACACCTTC

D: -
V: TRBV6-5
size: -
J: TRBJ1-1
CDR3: CASSYDSAWRDTEAFF
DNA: TGTGCCAGCAGTTACGATTCCGCGTGGAGGGACACTGAAGCTTTCTTT

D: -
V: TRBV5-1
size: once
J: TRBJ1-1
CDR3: CASSLVNLEREAFF
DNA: TGCGCCAGCAGCTTGGTGAACCTAGAAAGAGAAGCTTTCTTT

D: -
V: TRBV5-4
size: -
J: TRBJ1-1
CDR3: CASSLSVEMNTEAFF
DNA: TGTGCCAGCAGCTTGTCCGTAGAGATGAACACTGAAGCTTTCTTT

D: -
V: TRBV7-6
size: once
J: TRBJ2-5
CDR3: CASSLGPGLETQYF
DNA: TGTGCCAGCAGCTTAGGTCCAGGGCTAGAGACCCAGTACTTC

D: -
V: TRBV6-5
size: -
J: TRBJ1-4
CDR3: CASSYSIGEKLFF
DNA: TGTGCCAGCAGTTACTCGATCGGTGAAAAACTGTTTTTT

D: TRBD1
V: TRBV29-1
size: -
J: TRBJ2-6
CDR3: CSVASTGFGANVLTF
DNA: TGCAGCGTCGCCTCGACAGGGTTCGGGGCCAACGTCCTGACTTTC

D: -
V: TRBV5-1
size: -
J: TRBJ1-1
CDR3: CASSLEVSSHEAFF
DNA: TGCGCCAGCAGCTTGGAAGTTTCGAGCCATGAAGCTTTCTTT

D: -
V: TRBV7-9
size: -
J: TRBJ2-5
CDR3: CASSLGRASEETQYF
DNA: TGTGCCAGCAGCTTAGGGCGGGCCTCCGAAGAGACCCAGTACTTC

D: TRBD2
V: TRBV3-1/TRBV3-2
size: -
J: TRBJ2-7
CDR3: CASSPGGLRGEQYF
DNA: TGTGCCAGCAGCCCCGGGGGACTAAGAGGCGAGCAGTACTTC

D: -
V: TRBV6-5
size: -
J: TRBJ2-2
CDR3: CASSYSKLVTGELFF
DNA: TGTGCCAGCAGTTACTCGAAACTGGTCACCGGGGAGCTGTTTTTT

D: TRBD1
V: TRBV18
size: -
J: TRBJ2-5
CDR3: CASSPTGGLVRETQYF
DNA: TGTGCCAGCTCACCAACAGGGGGGCTTGTTCGAGAGACCCAGTACTTC

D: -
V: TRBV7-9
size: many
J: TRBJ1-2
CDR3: CASSRPGLGGYTF
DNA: TGTGCCAGCAGCCGGCCGGGACTCGGGGGCTACACCTTC

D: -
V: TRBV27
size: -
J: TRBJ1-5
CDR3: CASSPPRTDSNQPQHF
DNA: TGTGCCAGCAGTCCCCCCCGGACAGATAGCAATCAGCCCCAGCATTTT

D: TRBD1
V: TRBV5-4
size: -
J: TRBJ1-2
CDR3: CASSLEGQGKGGYTF
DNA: TGTGCCAGCAGCTTGGAGGGACAGGGAAAGGGTGGCTACACCTTC

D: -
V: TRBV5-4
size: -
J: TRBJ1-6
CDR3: CASSRPQGPLHF
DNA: TGTGCCAGCAGCCGCCCTCAGGGACCCCTCCACTTT

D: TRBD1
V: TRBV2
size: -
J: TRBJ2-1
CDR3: CASSGLKGGGEQFF
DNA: TGTGCCAGCAGTGGTCTGAAAGGGGGCGGTGAGCAGTTCTTC

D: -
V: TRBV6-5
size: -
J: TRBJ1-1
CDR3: CASNHQGPDTEAFF
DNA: TGTGCCAGCAATCATCAGGGGCCGGACACTGAAGCTTTCTTT

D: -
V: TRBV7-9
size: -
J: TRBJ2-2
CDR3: CASSLGTEFTGELFF
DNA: TGTGCCAGCAGCTTAGGGACAGAGTTCACCGGGGAGCTGTTTTTT

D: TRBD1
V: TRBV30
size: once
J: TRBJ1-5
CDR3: CAWSNLRGLRNQPQHF
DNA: TGTGCCTGGAGTAACCTCAGGGGGCTGCGCAATCAGCCCCAGCATTTT

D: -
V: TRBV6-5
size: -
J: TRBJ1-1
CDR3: CASTFRGEGITEAFF
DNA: TGTGCCAGCACCTTTCGGGGGGAAGGGATTACTGAAGCTTTCTTT

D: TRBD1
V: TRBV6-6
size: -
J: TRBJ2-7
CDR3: CASSYSRDRRNDEQYF
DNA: TGTGCCAGCAGTTACTCTCGGGACAGGAGGAACGACGAGCAGTACTTC

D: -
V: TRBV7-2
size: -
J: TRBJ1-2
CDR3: CASSLELEGDGYTF
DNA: TGTGCCAGCAGCTTAGAACTTGAGGGCGATGGCTACACCTTC

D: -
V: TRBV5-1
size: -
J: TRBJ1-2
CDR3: CASSSGVDGYTF
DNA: TGCGCCAGCAGCTCAGGGGTCGATGGCTACACCTTC

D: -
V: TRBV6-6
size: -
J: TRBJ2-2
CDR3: CASSYPAGRGTGELFF
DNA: TGTGCCAGCAGTTACCCGGCGGGGCGAGGCACCGGGGAGCTGTTTTTT

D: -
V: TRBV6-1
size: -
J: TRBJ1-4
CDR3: CASSESVGGTEKLFF
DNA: TGTGCCAGCAGTGAATCGGTGGGGGGGACGGAAAAACTGTTTTTT

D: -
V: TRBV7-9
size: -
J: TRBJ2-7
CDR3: CASSPRTEPYEQYF
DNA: TGTGCCAGCAGCCCGCGGACAGAACCCTACGAGCAGTACTTC

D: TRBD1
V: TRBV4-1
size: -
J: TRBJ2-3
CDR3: CASRAVGQGITDTQYF
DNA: TGCGCCAGCAGGGCAGTGGGACAGGGGATCACAGATACGCAGTATTTT

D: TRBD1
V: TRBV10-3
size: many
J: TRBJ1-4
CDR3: CAIGQGGDNEKLFF
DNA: TGTGCCATCGGACAGGGAGGGGATAATGAAAAACTGTTTTTT